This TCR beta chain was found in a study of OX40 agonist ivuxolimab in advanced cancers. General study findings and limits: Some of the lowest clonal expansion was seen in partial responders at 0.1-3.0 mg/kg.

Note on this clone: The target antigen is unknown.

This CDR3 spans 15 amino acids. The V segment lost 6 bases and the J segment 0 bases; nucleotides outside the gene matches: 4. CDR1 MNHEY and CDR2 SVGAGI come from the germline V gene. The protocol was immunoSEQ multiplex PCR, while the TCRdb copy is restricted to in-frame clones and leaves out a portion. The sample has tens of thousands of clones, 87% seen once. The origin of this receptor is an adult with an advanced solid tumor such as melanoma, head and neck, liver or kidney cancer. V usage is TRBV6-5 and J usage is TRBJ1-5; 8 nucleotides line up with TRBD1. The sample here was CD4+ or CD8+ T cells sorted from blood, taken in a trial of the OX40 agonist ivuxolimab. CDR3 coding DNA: TGTGCCAGCAGCCCTACAGGGGGTAGCAATCAGCCCCAGCATTTT. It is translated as CASSPTGGSNQPQHF.